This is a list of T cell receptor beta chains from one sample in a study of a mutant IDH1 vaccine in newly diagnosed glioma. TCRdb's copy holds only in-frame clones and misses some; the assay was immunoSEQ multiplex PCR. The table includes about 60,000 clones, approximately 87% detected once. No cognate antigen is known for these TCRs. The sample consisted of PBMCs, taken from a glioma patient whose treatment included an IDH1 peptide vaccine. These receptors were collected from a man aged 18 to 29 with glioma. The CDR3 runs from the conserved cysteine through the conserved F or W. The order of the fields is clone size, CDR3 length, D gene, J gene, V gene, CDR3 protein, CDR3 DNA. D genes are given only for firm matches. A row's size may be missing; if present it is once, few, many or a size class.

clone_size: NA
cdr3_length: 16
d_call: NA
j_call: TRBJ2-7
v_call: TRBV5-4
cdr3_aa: CASSLWEPVRSYEQYF
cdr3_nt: TGTGCCAGCAGCTTGTGGGAACCGGTCCGCTCCTACGAGCAGTACTTC

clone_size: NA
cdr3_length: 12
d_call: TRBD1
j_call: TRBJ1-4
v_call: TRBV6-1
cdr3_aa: CASSKQGEKLFF
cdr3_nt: TGTGCCAGCAGCAAACAGGGGGAAAAACTGTTTTTT

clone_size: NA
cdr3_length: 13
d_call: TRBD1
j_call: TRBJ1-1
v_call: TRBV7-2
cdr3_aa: CASSRDRNTEAFF
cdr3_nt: TGTGCCAGCAGCCGGGACAGGAACACTGAAGCTTTCTTT

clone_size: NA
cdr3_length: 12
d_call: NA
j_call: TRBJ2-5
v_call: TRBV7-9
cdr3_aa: CASSLARETQYF
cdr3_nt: TGTGCCAGCAGCTTAGCGAGGGAGACCCAGTACTTC

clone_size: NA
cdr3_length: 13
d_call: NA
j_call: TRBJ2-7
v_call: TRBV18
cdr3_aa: CASSPPLGSEQYF
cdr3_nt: TGTGCCAGCTCACCACCGCTCGGCTCCGAGCAGTACTTC

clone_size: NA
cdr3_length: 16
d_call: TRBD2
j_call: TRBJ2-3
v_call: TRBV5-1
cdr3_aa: CASSFAAGGSTDTQYF
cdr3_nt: TGCGCCAGCAGCTTCGCAGCGGGGGGGAGCACAGATACGCAGTATTTT

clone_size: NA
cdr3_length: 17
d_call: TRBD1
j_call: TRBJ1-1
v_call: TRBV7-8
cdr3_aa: CASSLEGTGGANTEAFF
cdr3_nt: TGTGCCAGCAGCTTAGAAGGGACAGGGGGAGCCAACACTGAAGCTTTCTTT

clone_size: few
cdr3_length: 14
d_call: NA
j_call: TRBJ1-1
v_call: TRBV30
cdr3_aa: CAWSVKGGNTEAFF
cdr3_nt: TGTGCCTGGAGTGTAAAGGGAGGGAACACTGAAGCTTTCTTT

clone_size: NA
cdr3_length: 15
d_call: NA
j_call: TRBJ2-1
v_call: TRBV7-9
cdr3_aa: CASSLLVSSYNEQFF
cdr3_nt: TGTGCCAGCAGCTTATTGGTAAGCTCCTACAATGAGCAGTTCTTC

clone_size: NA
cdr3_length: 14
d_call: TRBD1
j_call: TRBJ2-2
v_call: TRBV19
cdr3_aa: CASRSIQGTGELFF
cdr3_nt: TGTGCCAGTAGATCCATACAGGGGACCGGGGAGCTGTTTTTT

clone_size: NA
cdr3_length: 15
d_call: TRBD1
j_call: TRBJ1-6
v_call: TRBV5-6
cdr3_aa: CASSGEGTGNSPLHF
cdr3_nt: TGTGCCAGCAGCGGGGAAGGGACAGGGAATTCACCCCTCCACTTT

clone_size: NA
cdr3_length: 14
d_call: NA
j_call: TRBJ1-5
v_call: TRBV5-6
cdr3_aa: CASSLGLQNQPQHF
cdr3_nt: TGTGCCAGCAGCCTCGGGCTGCAGAATCAGCCCCAGCATTTT

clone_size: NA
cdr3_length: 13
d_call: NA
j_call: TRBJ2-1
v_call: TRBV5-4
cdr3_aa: CASSPERGNEQFF
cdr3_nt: TGTGCCAGCAGCCCTGAACGGGGGAATGAGCAGTTCTTC

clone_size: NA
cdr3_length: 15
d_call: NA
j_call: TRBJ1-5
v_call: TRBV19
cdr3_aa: CASSILNREDQPQHF
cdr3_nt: TGTGCCAGTAGTATTTTGAACAGGGAGGACCAGCCCCAGCATTTT

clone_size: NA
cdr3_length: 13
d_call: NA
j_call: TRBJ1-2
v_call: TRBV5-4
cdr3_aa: CASSSRLGYGYTF
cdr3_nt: TGTGCCAGCAGCTCCCGTCTGGGCTATGGCTACACCTTC

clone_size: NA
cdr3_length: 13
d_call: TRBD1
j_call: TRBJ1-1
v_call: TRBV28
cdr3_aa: CATAVGQYTEAFF
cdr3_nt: TGTGCCACAGCGGTGGGACAGTACACTGAAGCTTTCTTT

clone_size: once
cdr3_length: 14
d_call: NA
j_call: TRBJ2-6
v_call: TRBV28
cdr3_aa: CASSRRTGANVLTF
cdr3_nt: TGTGCCAGCAGTCGGCGTACGGGGGCCAACGTCCTGACTTTC

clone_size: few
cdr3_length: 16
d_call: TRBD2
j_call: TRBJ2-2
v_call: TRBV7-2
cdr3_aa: CASSLWRGGHTGELFF
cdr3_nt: TGTGCCAGCAGCTTATGGCGGGGGGGGCACACCGGGGAGCTGTTTTTT

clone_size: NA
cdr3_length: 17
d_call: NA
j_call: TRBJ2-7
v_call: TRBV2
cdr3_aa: CASRASVGGKRFYEQYF
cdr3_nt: TGTGCCAGCAGGGCCTCAGTGGGGGGAAAAAGATTCTACGAGCAGTACTTC

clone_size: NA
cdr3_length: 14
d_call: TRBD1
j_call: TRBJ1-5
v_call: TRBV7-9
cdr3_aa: CASRGQGGDQPQHF
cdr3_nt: TGTGCCAGCAGGGGACAGGGAGGAGATCAGCCCCAGCATTTT

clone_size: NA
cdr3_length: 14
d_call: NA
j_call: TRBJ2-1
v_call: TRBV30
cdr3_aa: CASTTVKTYNEQFF
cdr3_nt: TGTGCCTCGACGACCGTGAAGACCTACAATGAGCAGTTCTTC

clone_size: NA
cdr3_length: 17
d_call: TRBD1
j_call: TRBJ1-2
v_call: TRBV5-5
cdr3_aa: CASPHQGQASLEYGYTF
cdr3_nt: TGTGCCAGCCCCCATCAGGGACAGGCCTCGCTTGAGTATGGCTACACCTTC

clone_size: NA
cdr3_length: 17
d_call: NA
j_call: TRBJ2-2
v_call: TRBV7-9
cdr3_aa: CASSLGPQGPRAGELFF
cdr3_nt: TGTGCCAGCAGCTTAGGTCCCCAGGGCCCCAGGGCCGGGGAGCTGTTTTTT

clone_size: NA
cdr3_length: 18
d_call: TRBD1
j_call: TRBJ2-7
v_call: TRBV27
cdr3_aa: CASSLSGTGGPISYEQYF
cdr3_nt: TGTGCCAGCAGTTTATCCGGGACAGGTGGGCCGATCTCCTACGAGCAGTACTTC